Below, 21 T cell receptor beta chains from the same sample are listed, as sequenced in a study of human T cells and chemical hapten exposure. Indicated time point: pre-sensitization, week 0. The treatment here: therapeutic diphenylcyclopropenone sensitization with weekly scalp DPC. TCRdb re-derived calls from the RACE reads in MiXCR, one entry per CDR3 protein. The table records 150,000 to 200,000 distinct CDR3 sequences, roughly 30% of them present only once. The source material was whole blood, sampled in connection with sensitization to the hapten diphenylcyclopropenone (DPC). The receptors shown here come from a woman aged 30 to 39 with alopecia areata. Some clones in this sample may be carry-over from other donors' samples.

The chain employs TRBV29-1 and TRBJ2-7; the D gene is possibly TRBD1 (5 bases). The V end lost 6 bases, the J end lost 5 bases, and 11 bases lay between the germline ends. Germline values: CDR1 SQVTM, CDR2 ANQGSEA. The CDR3 spans 11 residues. The CDR3 bases are TGCAGCGTGCCAGGGCCCCACGAGCAGTACTTC. It translates to CSVPGPHEQYF.

This clonotype was counted only a few times. The chain carries TRBV28 and TRBJ2-2; D is unclear. The germline V gene has CDR1 MDHEN and CDR2 SYDVKM. V was trimmed by 9 bases and J by 0 bases, leaving 8 bases between them. The CDR3 is 13 residues long. The chain's CDR3 is CASLGTNTGELFF. DNA for the CDR3: TGTGCCAGTCTTGGGACGAACACCGGGGAGCTGTTTTTT. The full variable domain, in which reference TRBV28 and TRBJ2-2 provide the parts outside the CDR3, is DVKVTQSSRYLVKRTGEKVFLECVQDMDHENMFWYRQDPGLGLRLIYFSYDVKMKEKGDIPEGYSVSREKKERFSLILESASTNQTSMYLCASLGTNTGELFFGEGSRLTVL.

The genes are TRBV9 and TRBJ2-6, with 7 bases that match TRBD2. Trimming removed 4 bases from V and 0 bases from J; junction bases left unmatched: 4. Germline CDR1 and CDR2: SGDLS and YYNGEE. The CDR3 has 16 residues. The CDR3 sequence is CASSRSGTSGANVLTF. The CDR3 DNA follows: TGTGCCAGCAGCCGGAGCGGGACCTCTGGGGCCAACGTCCTGACTTTC.

The V and J genes are TRBV28 and TRBJ2-7; D ambiguous. The germline V gene has CDR1 MDHEN and CDR2 SYDVKM. The germline V and J ends were trimmed by 9 bases and 6 bases, with 12 bases remaining between them. CDR3 length equals 11 residues. The CDR3 DNA sequence: TGTGCCAGTAGTACTCCCGGCGAGCAGTACTTC. Encoded protein: CASSTPGEQYF.

The chain employs TRBV3-1 and TRBJ1-2; D ambiguous. The germline V and J ends were trimmed by 1 base and 4 bases, with 10 bases remaining between them. CDR1 and CDR2 (germline): LGHDT, YNNKEL (reference sequence). The CDR3 spans 14 residues. CDR3 nucleotide sequence: TGTGCCAGCAGCCAAGGACCGGCCTCCTATGGCTACACCTTC. Amino acids: CASSQGPASYGYTF.

V gene TRBV6-2 or TRBV6-3 combines with J gene TRBJ2-7; D unclear. Looked up from germline, CDR1 is MNHEY and CDR2 is SVGEGT. V was shortened by 5 bases and J by 2 bases, with 10 bases between the two germline ends. The CDR3 covers 13 residues. The DNA for the CDR3 is TGTGCCAGCAGTCGTGCCGGCGCCTACGAGCAGTACTTC. It translates to CASSRAGAYEQYF.

The J gene is TRBJ1-1, the V gene TRBV25-1; D is possibly TRBD1 (6 bases). The V gene's germline CDR1 is MGHDK and CDR2 SYGVNS. V was shortened by 5 bases and J by 6 bases, with 10 bases between the two germline ends. The CDR3 loop spans 12 amino acids. CDR3 sequence (DNA): TGTGCCAGCAGTAGGAGGGGGGCTGAAGCTTTCTTT. Its translation is CASSRRGAEAFF. Full variable domain (remainder filled in from reference TRBV25-1 and TRBJ1-1): EADIYQTPRYLVIGTGKKITLECSQTMGHDKMYWYQQDPGMELHLIHYSYGVNSTEKGDLSSESTVSRIRTEHFPLTLESARPSHTSQYLCASSRRGAEAFFGQGTRLTVV.

This clonotype was recorded a few times. This sequence joins TRBV7-2 and TRBJ2-5, with D perhaps matching TRBD2 (5 bases). CDR1 and CDR2 (germline): SGHTA, FQGNSA. Trimming took 5 bases from V and 4 from J, leaving 20 bases between them. The CDR3 loop spans 16 amino acids. The CDR3 DNA sequence: TGTGCCAGCAGCATTCTCTTCGGGGAACCAGGAGAGACCCAGTACTTC. Its protein is CASSILFGEPGETQYF.

The chain's CDR3 is CASSLEQSGTQYF. The DNA of the CDR3 is TGTGCCAGCAGCTTAGAACAGTCGGGGACCCAGTACTTC. V gene TRBV11-2 combines with J gene TRBJ2-5; D unclear. Trimming shortened V by 0 bases and J by 7 bases, and 9 bases separated the two germline ends. The length of the CDR3 is 13 residues. Per germline, CDR1 SGHAT and CDR2 FQNNGV.

This clonotype was counted a few times. V usage is TRBV9 and J usage is TRBJ2-2; D remains unclear. V was pared by 7 bases and J by 5 bases, with 12 bases between. Germline CDR1 and CDR2: SGDLS and YYNGEE. The CDR3 consists of 13 residues. The CDR3 here is CASSQLVTGELFF. CDR3 in DNA: TGTGCCAGCTCCCAACTGGTGACCGGGGAGCTGTTTTTT.

J is TRBJ1-1 and V is TRBV5-6; no definite D call. The CDR3 totals 15 residues. CDR1 SGHDT and CDR2 YYEEEE come from the germline V gene. V shed 0 bases and J shed 0 bases, with 9 bases lying between them. CDR3 protein: CASSLVSSMNTEAFF. CDR3 bases: TGTGCCAGCAGCTTGGTTTCCTCAATGAACACTGAAGCTTTCTTT.

The chain uses TRBV7-2 and TRBJ2-7; the D is unclear. The V gene lost 2 bases and the J gene lost 5 bases, with 13 bases spanning the gap. CDR1 is SGHTA, CDR2 FQGNSA, per germline. The CDR3 length is 14 residues. The DNA for the CDR3 is TGTGCCAGCAGCTTACGGCGAAAGTTTGACGAGCAGTACTTC. Its translation is CASSLRRKFDEQYF.

This clonotype occurred a few times. The chain joins TRBV7-9 to TRBJ2-1, with a possible D match to TRBD2 (7 bases). The CDR3 sequence is 16 residues long. V lost 0 bases, J lost 4 bases, and 13 bases lay in between. Germline CDR1 reads SEHNR; CDR2 reads FQNEAQ (reference sequence). CDR3 sequence: CASSLASGGLYNEQFF. CDR3 DNA: TGTGCCAGCAGCTTAGCGTCGGGGGGCTTATACAATGAGCAGTTCTTC.

This clonotype has a handful of counts. The V call is TRBV5-1, the J call TRBJ2-3, with a tentative D call TRBD1 (5 bases). The V and J ends lost 4 bases and 8 bases respectively, with 23 bases between them. CDR1 is SGHRS and CDR2 is YFSETQ in the germline V gene. CDR3 length: 16 amino acids. CDR3 in amino acids: CASSPTPTVSLVTQYF. CDR3 DNA sequence: TGCGCCAGCAGCCCGACCCCGACAGTTTCGTTGGTTACGCAGTATTTT.

The chain recombines TRBV6-1 with TRBJ2-2, with 8 bases that match TRBD2. V was pared by 8 bases and J by 6 bases, with 8 bases of the junction left unmatched. The length of the CDR3 is 14 residues. In germline, CDR1 is MNHNS, CDR2 SASEGT. CDR3 sequence (DNA): TGTGCCAGCCCCAGCACCGGGGGGGCCGGGGAGCTGTTTTTT. Translated: CASPSTGGAGELFF.

The genes are TRBV6-2 or TRBV6-3 and TRBJ2-5, with a weak D call TRBD2 (5 bases). V lost 4 bases and J lost 5, with 14 bases in between. Germline V gene data show CDR1 as MNHEY and CDR2 as SVGEGT. The CDR3 has 14 residues. The CDR3 coding sequence is TGTGCCAGCAGTTCGGATACTAGATGGGAGACCCAGTACTTC. Its translation: CASSSDTRWETQYF.

The V call is TRBV5-1, the J call TRBJ1-1; perhaps TRBD1 as D (6 bases). CDR3 length equals 14 residues. The germline V and J ends were trimmed by 1 base and 3 bases, with 10 bases remaining between them. The germline CDR1 and CDR2 sequences are SGHRS and YFSETQ. The CDR3 is CASSLTGTHTEAFF. As DNA, the CDR3 is TGCGCCAGCAGCTTGACCGGGACACACACTGAAGCTTTCTTT.

The rearrangement links TRBV5-1 to TRBJ2-1; possible D gene TRBD1, 6 bases. Germline CDR1 SGHRS, CDR2 YFSETQ. This CDR3 is built from 17 residues. V lost 0 bases and J 1 base, leaving 14 bases between the germline ends. This CDR3 is CASSLGPRGFSYNEQFF. The CDR3 nucleotides are TGCGCCAGCAGCTTGGGCCCCAGGGGTTTTTCCTACAATGAGCAGTTCTTC.

This clonotype was picked up a small number of times. The V gene is TRBV29-1, the J gene TRBJ1-1, with a possible D match to TRBD1 (5 bases). Germline CDR1 SQVTM, CDR2 ANQGSEA. The length of the CDR3 is 12 residues. CDR3 protein: CSARQGNTEAFF. The CDR3 DNA follows: TGCAGTGCTCGGCAGGGAAACACTGAAGCTTTCTTT.

The chain has TRBV3-1 and TRBJ2-1, with D perhaps being TRBD1 or TRBD2 (6 bases each). V was pared by 0 bases and J by 10 bases, with 16 bases between. The CDR3 length is 15 residues. Per the germline V gene, CDR1 is LGHDT and CDR2 is YNNKEL (reference sequence). CDR3 sequence reads: CASSQDSGAGREQFF. DNA for the CDR3: TGTGCCAGCAGCCAAGATTCAGGGGCGGGGCGCGAGCAGTTCTTC.

This chain joins TRBV4-3 and TRBJ1-5; 7 positions match TRBD1. This CDR3 contains 14 residues. Germline V gives CDR1 LGHNA, CDR2 YSLEER. After removal of 0 bases from V and 6 bases from J, the junction contained 2 bases not matched to a gene. For the CDR3, the DNA is TGCGCCAGCAGCCAAGACCAGGGGGGTCAGCCCCAGCATTTT. This sequence encodes CASSQDQGGQPQHF.